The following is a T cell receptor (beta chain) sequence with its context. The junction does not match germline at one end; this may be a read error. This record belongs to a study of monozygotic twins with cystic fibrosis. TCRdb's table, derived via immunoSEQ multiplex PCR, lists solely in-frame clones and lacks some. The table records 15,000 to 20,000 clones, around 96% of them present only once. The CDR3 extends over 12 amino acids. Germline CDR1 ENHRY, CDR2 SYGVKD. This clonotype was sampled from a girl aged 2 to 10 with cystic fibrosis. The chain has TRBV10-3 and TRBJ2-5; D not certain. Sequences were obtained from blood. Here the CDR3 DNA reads TGTGCCAGCAGTGCGAACCAAGAGACCCAGTACTTC. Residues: CASSANQETQYF.